This is a list of T cell receptor beta chains from one sample in a study of blood T cell repertoires in COVID-19. Produced via immunoSEQ multiplex PCR; TCRdb's table is partial and in-frame only. The sample lists approximately 230,000 clones; roughly 88% were seen once. Material: peripheral blood. The receptors shown here come from a woman aged 40 to 50 who had recovered from COVID-19. Both conserved end residues are part of each CDR3. D genes are given only for firm matches. The size entry is marked missing in some rows and otherwise reads once, few, many or a size class.

clone_size	v_call	j_call	d_call	cdr3_length	cdr3_nt	cdr3_aa
once	TRBV9	TRBJ2-2	.	16	TGTGCCAGCAGCCAGGGGGGCGGCCCGAACACCGGGGAGCTGTTTTTT	CASSQGGGPNTGELFF
.	TRBV7-3	TRBJ2-3	.	13	TGTGCCAGCAGCCCAAAACGGGGAGATACGCAGTATTTT	CASSPKRGDTQYF
.	TRBV2	TRBJ2-1	TRBD1	15	TGTGCCAGCAGTCCCCCGGACAGGGCCTACAATGAGCAGTTCTTC	CASSPPDRAYNEQFF
.	TRBV28	TRBJ2-2	TRBD1	16	TGTGCCAGCAGGGGACCCGGGACAGTGAACACCGGGGAGCTGTTTTTT	CASRGPGTVNTGELFF
.	TRBV4-2	TRBJ2-1	.	14	TGTGCCAGCAGCCAAGACGGCTCCTACAATGAGCAGTTCTTC	CASSQDGSYNEQFF
.	TRBV4-2	TRBJ2-3	.	15	TGTGCCAGCAGCCAAGAAGTGATAGGCACAGATACGCAGTATTTT	CASSQEVIGTDTQYF
.	TRBV3-1/TRBV3-2	TRBJ2-7	.	12	TGTGCCAGCAGCCAGAGCTCCTACGAGCAGTACTTC	CASSQSSYEQYF
.	TRBV28	TRBJ1-4	.	16	TGTGCCAGCAGCATAGGGGGGGTCCGAACTAATGAAAAACTGTTTTTT	CASSIGGVRTNEKLFF
.	TRBV6-2/TRBV6-3	TRBJ2-1	TRBD2	19	TGTGCCAGCAGCCCGGAACCGGGACTAGCGGGAGCAGCCATCGATGAGCAGTTCTTC	CASSPEPGLAGAAIDEQFF
.	TRBV27	TRBJ2-7	TRBD1	17	TGTGCCAGCAGTTTATCGAACCCCCCGGGACAGGGCTACGAGCAGTACTTC	CASSLSNPPGQGYEQYF
.	TRBV24-1	TRBJ2-2	TRBD1	15	TGTGCCACCAGTGATTGGACAGGGGTCTCCGGGGAGCTGTTTTTT	CATSDWTGVSGELFF
.	TRBV7-2	TRBJ2-1	.	16	TGTGCCAGCAGCTTAGGGGTTACCGGGTTCTACAATGAGCAGTTCTTC	CASSLGVTGFYNEQFF
.	TRBV7-2	TRBJ2-7	.	14	TGTGCCAGCAGCTTAGGGACAGCTTTCTACGAGCAGTACTTC	CASSLGTAFYEQYF
.	TRBV4-3	TRBJ2-6	.	13	TGCGCCAGCAGCCAATCAGGGGCCAACGTCCTGACTTTC	CASSQSGANVLTF
.	TRBV7-2	TRBJ1-2	.	16	TGTGCCAGCAGCTTAGTTGGGAGGGGCAGGGGCTATGGCTACACCTTC	CASSLVGRGRGYGYTF
few	TRBV5-8	TRBJ1-5	.	13	TGTGCCAGCAGCTTGCGGGGGTCTCAGCCCCAGCATTTT	CASSLRGSQPQHF
.	TRBV19	TRBJ1-1	.	16	TGTGCCAGTAGTACGGACACACCCGTCATGAACACTGAAGCTTTCTTT	CASSTDTPVMNTEAFF
once	TRBV11-2	TRBJ1-3	.	17	TGTGCCAGCAGCCGGGACACTCCAAAAGGGTCTGGAAACACCATATATTTT	CASSRDTPKGSGNTIYF
.	TRBV4-3	TRBJ2-1	TRBD1	17	TGCGCCAGCAGCCAGGTGGTGACAGGGAGCTCCTACAATGAGCAGTTCTTC	CASSQVVTGSSYNEQFF
once	TRBV18	TRBJ2-1	.	13	TGTGCCAGCTCACTCGACAGGTACAATGAGCAGTTCTTC	CASSLDRYNEQFF
few	TRBV3-1/TRBV3-2	TRBJ1-3	.	15	TGTGCCAGCAGCCCTCGACAGAGCTCTGGAAACACCATATATTTT	CASSPRQSSGNTIYF
.	TRBV29-1	TRBJ1-3	TRBD1	16	TGCAGCGTGCGGGGGGACAGGGGCCCGACTGGAAACACCATATATTTT	CSVRGDRGPTGNTIYF
few	TRBV19	TRBJ1-5	TRBD1	13	TGTGCCAGTAGTAACGACAGGGTTCAGCCCCAGCATTTT	CASSNDRVQPQHF
.	TRBV19	TRBJ2-1	TRBD2	15	TGTGCCAGTAGTATAGTACAGGGCGGGAGGAATGAGCAGTTCTTC	CASSIVQGGRNEQFF
.	TRBV29-1	TRBJ1-5	.	19	TGCAGCGTTCAGGGGATAATGAGTCGTTTTCCTTCACTGAATCAGCCCCAGCATTTT	CSVQGIMSRFPSLNQPQHF
.	TRBV5-1	TRBJ2-7	TRBD2	15	TGCGCCAGCACCCCAGCGGGGGGTACTCCCTACGAGCAGTACTTC	CASTPAGGTPYEQYF
.	TRBV6-5	TRBJ1-2	TRBD1	15	TGTGCCAGCAGTTCCGACAGGGGGGCCCCCTATGGCTACACCTTC	CASSSDRGAPYGYTF
.	TRBV6-2/TRBV6-3	TRBJ2-3	TRBD1	15	TGTGCCAGCAGCCACGGACAGGGGAACACAGATACGCAGTATTTT	CASSHGQGNTDTQYF
.	TRBV2	TRBJ2-1	TRBD2	14	TGTGCCAGGGGTGGGGCGGGAGGAAACAATGAGCAGTTCTTC	CARGGAGGNNEQFF
once	TRBV5-1	TRBJ1-6	TRBD1	15	TGCGCCAGCAGCTTACGGGACAGGGAGTTCTCACCCCTCCACTTT	CASSLRDREFSPLHF
.	TRBV2	TRBJ1-5	TRBD1	17	TGTGCCAGCAGTGCCCTCGGACAGGGGGTAGGCAATCAGCCCCAGCATTTT	CASSALGQGVGNQPQHF
.	TRBV11-2	TRBJ2-7	TRBD2	16	TGTGCCAGCAGCTTAGCGGTAGCGGGGCGCTCCTACGAGCAGTACTTC	CASSLAVAGRSYEQYF
.	TRBV7-9	TRBJ1-2	.	13	TGTGCCAGCAGCTTAGCCAGGGCAGGTGGCTACACCTTC	CASSLARAGGYTF
few	TRBV19	TRBJ1-5	TRBD1	19	TGTGCCAGTAGTCCCCTTTCCCCGTCCGGGACAGTCAACCCCCAGCCCCAGCATTTT	CASSPLSPSGTVNPQPQHF
.	TRBV11-3	TRBJ2-7	.	16	TGTGCCAGCAGCTTAGATCCGGGAAGACGAGGCTACGAGCAGTACTTC	CASSLDPGRRGYEQYF
.	TRBV3-1/TRBV3-2	TRBJ2-7	TRBD2	15	TGTGCCAGCAGCCCTAGCGGGAGTAGGTTGGGCGAGCAGTACTTC	CASSPSGSRLGEQYF
.	TRBV20-1	TRBJ1-2	.	14	TGCAGTGCTAGTCAGGACAGTCCGCGCTATGGCTACACCTTC	CSASQDSPRYGYTF
.	TRBV5-1	TRBJ2-1	TRBD1	14	TGCGCCAGCAGCTTGGGACAGGGCTACAATGAGCAGTTCTTC	CASSLGQGYNEQFF
.	TRBV21-1	TRBJ2-7	.	14	TGTGCCAGCAGCACCGGACAGGGCTTCCACGAGCAGTACTTC	CASSTGQGFHEQYF
.	TRBV6-5	TRBJ2-7	.	13	TGTGCCAGCAGTTACAGGGGGTCCTACGAGCAGTACTTC	CASSYRGSYEQYF
.	TRBV28	TRBJ1-5	.	15	TGTGCCAGCAGTTTACGGGAGTATAGCAATCAGCCCCAGCATTTT	CASSLREYSNQPQHF
.	TRBV24-1	TRBJ2-1	TRBD2	15	TGTGCCACCAGTGCAATAGCGGGAGGGAACAATGAGCAGTTCTTC	CATSAIAGGNNEQFF
.	TRBV10-3	TRBJ2-3	TRBD2	15	TGTGCCATCAGTGAGGGGGGAGGGCCAACAGATACGCAGTATTTT	CAISEGGGPTDTQYF
.	TRBV30	TRBJ2-3	TRBD2	16	TGTGCCTGGAGTGTACAGGGCGGGAGGTTCACAGATACGCAGTATTTT	CAWSVQGGRFTDTQYF
.	TRBV6-5	TRBJ2-1	TRBD2	15	TGTGCCAGCAGCCTAGCGGGGAGCTCCTACAATGAGCAGTTCTTC	CASSLAGSSYNEQFF
.	TRBV12-5	TRBJ2-3	.	15	TGTGCTAGTGGTTTACGAAGATGGAGGGGAGATACGCAGTATTTT	CASGLRRWRGDTQYF
.	TRBV27	TRBJ1-1	.	13	TGTGCCAGCAGACCCCAGGGCTACACTGAAGCTTTCTTT	CASRPQGYTEAFF
.	TRBV5-1	TRBJ2-5	.	15	TGCGCCAGCAGCTTGATGTCAGGGAAAACAGAGACCCAGTACTTC	CASSLMSGKTETQYF
.	TRBV4-1	TRBJ2-3	.	16	TGCGCCAGCAGCCTACAGGGTGGGGCTAGCACAGATACGCAGTATTTT	CASSLQGGASTDTQYF
.	TRBV4-3	TRBJ2-3	TRBD2	15	TGCGCCAGCAGCCACCTCAGCGGGGTGGGAGATACGCAGTATTTT	CASSHLSGVGDTQYF
.	TRBV6-5	TRBJ1-1	.	14	TGTGCCAGCAGTTACGACAGCATGAACACTGAAGCTTTCTTT	CASSYDSMNTEAFF
.	TRBV18	TRBJ2-7	.	12	TGTGCCAGCTCACCACCCGATGGTAAGCTGTACTTC	CASSPPDGKLYF
.	TRBV5-4	TRBJ2-3	.	16	TGTGCCAGCAGCTTGTTAACTTCCCCTAGCACAGATACGCAGTATTTT	CASSLLTSPSTDTQYF
.	TRBV27	TRBJ2-7	.	12	TGTGCCAGCAGCCTCTCTGCAGGCGAGCAGTACTTC	CASSLSAGEQYF
.	TRBV11-3	TRBJ2-7	TRBD1	15	TGTGCCAGCAGCTTTCTGACAGGGACCTCCTACGAGCAGTACTTC	CASSFLTGTSYEQYF
few	TRBV19	TRBJ2-7	TRBD1	13	TGTGCCAGTAGTGGGACAGGGGGCCACGAGCAGTACTTC	CASSGTGGHEQYF
.	TRBV5-1	TRBJ2-7	TRBD2	16	TGCGCCAGCAGCCGTTCCGGGGGGAATTATATAGCCGAGCAGTACTTC	CASSRSGGNYIAEQYF
once	TRBV19	TRBJ1-2	.	15	TGTGCCAGTAGTATAGTCCCGGGGGGGGACTATGGCTACACCTTC	CASSIVPGGDYGYTF
.	TRBV11-1	TRBJ2-7	.	13	TGTGCCAGCAGCTTATCCCCTAACTACGAGCAGTACTTC	CASSLSPNYEQYF
.	TRBV9	TRBJ2-7	TRBD1	14	TGTGCCAGCAGCGTAGCCGGGACAGACTACGAGCAGTACTTC	CASSVAGTDYEQYF